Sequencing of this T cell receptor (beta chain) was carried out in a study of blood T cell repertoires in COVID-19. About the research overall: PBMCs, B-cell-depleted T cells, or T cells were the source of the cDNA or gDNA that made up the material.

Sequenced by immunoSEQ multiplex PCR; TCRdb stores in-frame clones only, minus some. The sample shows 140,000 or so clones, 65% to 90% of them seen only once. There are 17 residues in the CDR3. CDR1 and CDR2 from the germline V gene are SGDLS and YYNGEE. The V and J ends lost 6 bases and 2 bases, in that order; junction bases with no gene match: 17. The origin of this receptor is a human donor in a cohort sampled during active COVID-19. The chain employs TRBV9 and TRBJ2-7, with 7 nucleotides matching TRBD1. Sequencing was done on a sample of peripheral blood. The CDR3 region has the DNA TGTGCCAGCACCCGCGGTCCAAACCGGGACAGACCCTACGAGCAGTACTTC. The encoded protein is CASTRGPNRDRPYEQYF.